What follows are 32 T cell receptor beta chains derived from one specimen sequenced in a study of shared clonotypes between healthy human individuals (dated by TCRdb to about 2020). The receptor library was made with the immunoSEQ multiplex PCR assay. TCRdb mirrors the immuneACCESS table, restricted to in-frame sequences. Some clones are absent from its copies; in checked studies, under half trace to an unresolved V gene, and the reason for the others is unknown. Present in this sample are 450,000 or so clones, approximately 71% of which were seen just once. The biggest ten clones account for around 12% of the sample. Sequenced sample: PBMCs. These receptors were collected from a woman between 40 and 50 years old in good health. Some clones in this sample may be carry-over from other donors' samples.

The chain has TRBV5-1 and TRBJ2-6, with TRBD2 identical over 7 bases. Trimming cost V 4 bases and J 1 base; bases outside gene matches: 8. The CDR3 contains 17 residues. Germline CDR1 and CDR2: SGHRS and YFSETQ. The CDR3 nucleotides read TGCGCCAGCAGCCCCGGGGGGACCAATTCTGGGGCCAACGTCCTGACTTTC. Encoded protein: CASSPGGTNSGANVLTF.

A word on this clone: A far larger clone differs by one base, so this is likely a read error. The sample contains more than one DNA sequence encoding this CDR3. The chain is built from TRBV25-1 and TRBJ2-7; 8 positions agree with TRBD1. Germline CDR1 reads MGHDK; CDR2 reads SYGVNS. This CDR3 has 15 residues. CDR3 region: CASSDADRDDYEQYF. The CDR3 DNA is TGCGCCAGCAGTGATGCGGACAGGGACGACTACGAGCAGTACTTC.

The rearrangement links TRBV7-2 to TRBJ2-1; maybe TRBD2 (5 bases). The V end lost 3 bases, the J end lost 1 base, and 7 bases lay between the germline ends. The CDR3 length is 14 residues. Germline-derived CDR1 and CDR2 are SGHTA and FQGNSA. The CDR3 region is CASSFTSSYNEQFF. In DNA, the CDR3 is TGTGCCAGCAGCTTCACTAGTTCCTACAATGAGCAGTTCTTC.

In DNA form, the CDR3 reads TGTGCCAGCCATGACAGGGTCTCCTACAATGAGCAGTTCTTC. It translates to CASHDRVSYNEQFF. V usage is TRBV5-4 and J usage is TRBJ2-1, with TRBD1 matching 7 bases. The CDR3 covers 14 residues. CDR1 is SGHNT, CDR2 YYREEE, per germline (reference sequence). V shed 7 bases and J 0 bases; nucleotides not matched to a gene: 4.

This clone came up once. A single base is all that separates this from a far larger clone, so a read error is likely. Distinct nucleotide sequences in the sample also encode this CDR3. The rearrangement links TRBV25-1 to TRBJ2-5; D possibly uses TRBD1 or TRBD2 (6 bases each). Germline V gene sequence: CDR1 MGHDK, CDR2 SYGVNS. The CDR3 has 13 amino acids. Trimming shortened V by 5 bases and J by 11 bases, and 18 bases separated the two germline ends. This chain's CDR3 is CASSPGGGYEQYF. The CDR3 DNA is TGTGCCAGCAGTCCCGGAGGGGGTTACGAACAGTACTTC.

This clone was observed once. The chain couples TRBV29-1 to TRBJ1-1; D uncertain. With 5 bases removed from V and 4 bases from J, the gap between germline ends came to 14 bases. The CDR3 covers 13 residues. The germline V gene encodes CDR1 SQVTM and CDR2 ANQGSEA. The CDR3 reads CSVYLGRTTEAFF. CDR3 DNA: TGCAGCGTTTACTTGGGGAGGACCACTGAAGCTTTCTTT.

As regards this clone: A much larger clone differs by one base, so this may be a read error. This chain connects TRBV30 to TRBJ1-5; 7 positions agree with TRBD1. CDR1 is GTSNPN, CDR2 SVGIG, per germline (reference sequence). V shed 2 bases and J 14 bases; nucleotides not matched to a gene: 9. The CDR3 runs 12 residues. CDR3 residues: CAWSPGTDPEHF. In DNA form, the CDR3 reads TGTGCCTGGAGTCCCGGGACAGACCCAGAGCATTTT.

The chain is built from TRBV7-3 and TRBJ2-1; 7 nucleotides agree with TRBD2. The germline V gene has CDR1 SGHTA and CDR2 FQGTGA. V gave up 4 bases and J gave up 5 bases; unmatched junction bases: 8. The CDR3 has 15 residues. Here the CDR3 reads CASSSDRDYHNEQFF. CDR3 nucleotide sequence: TGTGCCAGCAGCTCGGACCGGGACTATCACAATGAGCAGTTCTTC. The variable domain in full, with the rest retrieved from reference TRBV7-3 and TRBJ2-1, is GAGVSQTPSNKVTEKGKYVELRCDPISGHTALYWYRQSLGQGPEFLIYFQGTGAADDSGLPNDRFFAVRPEGSVSTLKIQRTERGDSAVYLCASSSDRDYHNEQFFGPGTRLTVL.

The J gene is TRBJ1-3, the V gene TRBV5-1; no reliable D call. V lost 0 bases to trimming and J lost 9 bases, with 7 bases between them. CDR1 and CDR2 from the germline V gene are SGHRS and YFSETQ. This CDR3 spans 12 amino acids. The chain's CDR3 is CASSLDTGTIYF. The CDR3, as DNA: TGCGCCAGCAGCTTGGATACGGGCACCATATATTTT.

This CDR3 reads CASSLEGTDSGNTIYF. The DNA for the CDR3 is TGCGCCAGCAGCTTGGAAGGGACAGACTCTGGAAACACCATATATTTT. The chain has TRBV5-1 and TRBJ1-3, with TRBD1 matching over 7 bases. This CDR3 has 16 residues. Trimming removed 0 bases from V and 0 bases from J; junction bases left unmatched: 3. Germline V gene lookup returns CDR1 SGHRS and CDR2 YFSETQ. The whole variable domain, remainder taken from reference TRBV5-1 and TRBJ1-3, is KAGVTQTPRYLIKTRGQQVTLSCSPISGHRSVSWYQQTPGQGLQFLFEYFSETQRNKGNFPGRFSGRQFSNSRSEMNVSTLELGDSALYLCASSLEGTDSGNTIYFGEGSWLTVV.

The chain is built from TRBV7-9 and TRBJ2-1; D perhaps matches TRBD2 (6 bases). The germline V and J ends were trimmed by 3 bases and 7 bases, with 16 bases remaining between them. The CDR3 has 15 amino acids. CDR1 SEHNR and CDR2 FQNEAQ come from the germline V gene (reference sequence). The CDR3 is CASSFAGRIGNEQFF. The CDR3 coding sequence is TGTGCCAGCAGCTTTGCGGGGCGGATTGGGAATGAGCAGTTCTTC.

J is TRBJ2-1 and V is TRBV27; D perhaps matches TRBD2 (5 bases). This CDR3 has 16 amino acids. CDR1 and CDR2 (germline): MNHEY, SMNVEV (reference sequence). Trimming shortened V by 4 bases and J by 0 bases, and 13 bases separated the two germline ends. The CDR3 coding sequence is TGTGCCAGCAGTTGGGCGGGCGGTCCCTCCTACAATGAGCAGTTCTTC. This codes for CASSWAGGPSYNEQFF.

The chain links TRBV2 to TRBJ2-7; D gene unclear. The V end lost 7 bases, the J end lost 1 base, and 14 bases lay between the germline ends. The CDR3 length is 14 residues. Germline V gives CDR1 SNHLY, CDR2 FYNNEI. CDR3 sequence (DNA): TGTGCCAGCACCCTACAGACAAGTTCCTACGAGCAGTACTTC. This codes for CASTLQTSSYEQYF.

The chain recombines TRBV28 with TRBJ2-5; D is perhaps TRBD1 (6 bases). This CDR3 contains 13 residues. V shed 7 bases and J shed 3 bases, with 12 bases lying between them. Germline CDR1 MDHEN, CDR2 SYDVKM. In DNA, the CDR3 is TGTGCCAGCACTGTAGGGGGTAAAGAGACCCAGTACTTC. The encoded protein is CASTVGGKETQYF. Full variable domain (remainder filled in from reference TRBV28 and TRBJ2-5): DVKVTQSSRYLVKRTGEKVFLECVQDMDHENMFWYRQDPGLGLRLIYFSYDVKMKEKGDIPEGYSVSREKKERFSLILESASTNQTSMYLCASTVGGKETQYFGPGTRLLVL.

V gene TRBV7-3 combines with J gene TRBJ2-2; D not resolved. The CDR3 contains 17 residues. V was clipped by 5 bases and J by 6 bases, with 22 bases between them. Germline-derived CDR1 and CDR2 are SGHTA and FQGTGA. CDR3 in amino acids: CASSEGSGGLWAGELFF. CDR3 DNA sequence: TGTGCCAGCAGCGAAGGGTCTGGCGGCCTTTGGGCCGGGGAGCTGTTTTTT.

To note about this clone: A much larger clonotype is one base distant, so this may be a read error. The J gene is TRBJ2-2, the V gene TRBV29-1; D is undetermined. This CDR3 is 14 amino acids long. Trimming took 7 bases from V and 3 from J, leaving 15 bases between them. Germline V gene sequence: CDR1 SQVTM, CDR2 ANQGSEA. Here the CDR3 reads CSGLVGLDTGELFF. CDR3 DNA: TGCAGCGGGTTGGTGGGTCTCGACACCGGGGAGCTGTTTTTT.

As to this clone: This probably arose from a read error, given a far larger clone one base away. The chain recombines TRBV4-2 with TRBJ2-2; maybe TRBD1 (6 bases). The CDR3 totals 17 residues. CDR1 and CDR2 from the germline V gene are LGHNA and YNFKEQ. The CDR3 here is CASSQARAGQNTEELFF. For the CDR3, the DNA is TGTGCCAGCAGCCAGGCACGGGCAGGACAGAATACCGAGGAGCTGTTTTTT.

Comment on this clone: This clone may be a read error of a much larger clone one base away. The chain links TRBV6-1 to TRBJ2-1; perhaps TRBD2 as D (6 bases). There are 13 residues in the CDR3. Per germline, CDR1 MNHNS and CDR2 SASEGT. The CDR3 loop reads CAGSREEYSAQFF. CDR3 nucleotides: TGTGCCGGCAGCAGGGAGGAGTATTCCGCGCAGTTCTTC.

The V call is TRBV6-5, the J call TRBJ1-3, with TRBD1 identical over 7 bases. The CDR3 is 15 amino acids. The V and J ends lost 5 bases and 4 bases, in that order; junction bases with no gene match: 8. CDR1 is MNHEY and CDR2 is SVGAGI in the germline V gene. CDR3 sequence reads: CASSPQGVEGNTIYF. The CDR3 region has the DNA TGTGCCAGCAGTCCTCAGGGGGTAGAAGGAAACACCATATATTTT.

CDR3: CASSVAGAFTDTQYF. CDR3 in DNA: TGTGCCAGCAGCGTAGCGGGAGCGTTCACAGATACGCAGTATTTT. The chain combines TRBV9 with TRBJ2-3, with a weak D call TRBD2 (6 bases). Per the germline V gene, CDR1 is SGDLS and CDR2 is YYNGEE. Trimming shortened V by 0 bases and J by 2 bases, and 10 bases separated the two germline ends. This CDR3 is built from 15 residues.

This chain connects TRBV7-6 to TRBJ2-7; D is uncertain. Germline V gene sequence: CDR1 SGHVS, CDR2 FNYEAQ. The ends were cut back, 5 bases at V and 2 bases at J, with 10 bases in the middle. CDR3 length: 13 residues. Here the CDR3 DNA reads TGTGCCAGCAGCCCGACAAGGACCTACGAGCAGTACTTC. As protein: CASSPTRTYEQYF. The variable domain in full, completed from reference TRBV7-6 and TRBJ2-7, reads GAGVSQSPRYKVTKRGQDVALRCDPISGHVSLYWYRQALGQGPEFLTYFNYEAQQDKSGLPNDRFSAERPEGSISTLTIQRTEQRDSAMYRCASSPTRTYEQYFGPGTRLTVT.

V is TRBV2 and J is TRBJ2-6; no clear D gene. The V gene lost 5 bases and the J gene lost 5 bases, with 7 bases spanning the gap. Germline V lookup: CDR1 SNHLY, CDR2 FYNNEI. The CDR3 totals 13 residues. CDR3 coding DNA: TGTGCCAGCAGTACAAGTAGGGCCAACGTCCTGACTTTC. Translation: CASSTSRANVLTF.

Concerning this clone: This clone may be a read error of a much larger clone one base away. The same CDR3 can be traced to other DNA sequences in this sample. This chain connects TRBV11-2 to TRBJ1-3, with D possibly TRBD1 on 6 matching bases. Germline V gives CDR1 SGHAT, CDR2 FQNNGV. This CDR3 region has 17 residues. The germline V and J ends were trimmed by 3 bases and 0 bases, with 15 bases remaining between them. The CDR3 sequence: CASSLGRGKFSGNTIYF. The CDR3 DNA follows: TGTGCCAGCAGCTTGGGGAGGGGGAAATTCTCTGGAAACACCATATATTTT.

V is TRBV29-1 and J is TRBJ2-7; 11 bases map to TRBD2. V shed 6 bases, J shed 2 bases, and the junction held 3 bases outside the gene matches. CDR3 length equals 13 residues. Germline V gene sequence: CDR1 SQVTM, CDR2 ANQGSEA. The CDR3 DNA sequence: TGCAGCGTGGGGACTAGCGGACCCTACGAGCAGTACTTC. Residues: CSVGTSGPYEQYF.

This clone was recorded only once. V and J are TRBV7-2 and TRBJ2-7, with D perhaps assigned TRBD1 or TRBD2 (7 bases each). The V gene lost 5 bases and the J gene lost 2 bases, with 16 bases spanning the gap. This CDR3 comprises 15 residues. The germline V gene encodes CDR1 SGHTA and CDR2 FQGNSA. The CDR3 sequence is CASSPGGDMTYEQYF. The CDR3 DNA sequence: TGTGCCAGCAGCCCAGGGGGGGACATGACCTACGAGCAGTACTTC.

Notes on this clone: The sample carries other DNA sequences with the same CDR3. The chain joins TRBV5-1 to TRBJ2-1, with D hard to call. The CDR3 covers 15 residues. Germline CDR1 SGHRS, CDR2 YFSETQ. V lost 0 bases, J lost 0 bases, and 7 bases lay in between. Here the CDR3 DNA reads TGCGCCAGCAGCTTGGGGGCGAGCTCCTACAATGAGCAGTTCTTC. Amino acid sequence: CASSLGASSYNEQFF.

CDR3 sequence: CASSQGTAGNTIYF. CDR3 bases: TGTGCCAGCAGCCAAGGGACTGCTGGAAACACCATATATTTT. V is TRBV4-2 and J is TRBJ1-3; D gene ambiguous. V lost 1 base, J lost 2 bases, and 6 bases lay in between. This CDR3 contains 14 residues. Germline CDR1 LGHNA, CDR2 YNFKEQ.

The rearrangement uses TRBV4-1 and TRBJ1-3; possibly TRBD1 for D (5 bases). CDR3 length: 17 residues. CDR1 is MGHRA and CDR2 is YSYEKL in the germline V gene. Trimming stripped 4 bases from V and 0 bases from J, with 16 bases between. CDR3 protein: CASSLTRQSTSGNTIYF. The CDR3 DNA follows: TGCGCCAGCAGCCTAACCAGACAGTCTACCTCTGGAAACACCATATATTTT.

V gene TRBV7-2 combines with J gene TRBJ2-7, with 11 bases lining up with TRBD2. Per germline, CDR1 SGHTA and CDR2 FQGNSA. The J segment lost 2 bases and the V segment lost 5 bases, leaving 5 bases of the junction unmatched. There are 15 residues in the CDR3. The CDR3 here is CASSPTSGSPYEQYF. In DNA, the CDR3 is TGTGCCAGCAGCCCAACTAGCGGGAGCCCCTACGAGCAGTACTTC.

CDR3 amino acids: CASSPGGRRETQYF. The CDR3 nucleotides are TGTGCCAGCAGCCCAGGGGGTAGGCGAGAGACCCAGTACTTC. The rearrangement joins TRBV9 to TRBJ2-5; 7 positions match TRBD1. In germline, CDR1 is SGDLS, CDR2 YYNGEE. The CDR3 has 14 amino acids. V shed 4 bases, J shed 4 bases, and the junction held 7 bases outside the gene matches.

The chain has TRBV19 and TRBJ1-1; D remains ambiguous. Looked up from germline, CDR1 is LNHDA and CDR2 is SQIVND (reference sequence). This CDR3 contains 13 residues. Trimming removed 3 bases from V and 5 bases from J, with 10 bases in between. The CDR3 coding sequence is TGTGCCAGTAGTATGAGAGGGAAAACTGAAGCTTTCTTT. It translates to CASSMRGKTEAFF.

V gene TRBV6-1 combines with J gene TRBJ2-5; 9 bases map to TRBD2. Germline V lookup: CDR1 MNHNS, CDR2 SASEGT. The CDR3 contains 14 residues. The V segment lost 8 bases and the J segment 5 bases; nucleotides outside the gene matches: 9. CDR3 sequence: CASSSLAGFETQYF. CDR3 in DNA: TGTGCCAGCTCCTCCCTAGCGGGATTTGAGACCCAGTACTTC.